The 3 T cell receptor beta chains below were found in one sample sequenced in a study of tumor-infiltrating lymphocytes in oesophageal squamous cell carcinoma. TCRdb re-derived calls from the PCR reads in MiXCR, one entry per CDR3 protein. The sample has roughly 20,000 distinct CDR3 sequences, about 41% seen once. Sequencing was carried out using normal esophageal tissue next to the tumor. All receptors derive from a male donor with esophageal squamous cell carcinoma.

In its sample, this clonotype was seen many times. The gene calls are TRBV7-2 and TRBJ1-5; D unresolved. The CDR3 is 13 amino acids. Trimming removed 5 bases at V and 3 bases at J, with 8 bases between. Germline loops: CDR1 SGHTA, CDR2 FQGNSA. Written as DNA, the CDR3 is TGTGCCAGCAGCCGATTGCACAATCAGCCCCAGCATTTT. Its protein product is CASSRLHNQPQHF. Filled out from reference TRBV7-2 and TRBJ1-5, the complete variable domain reads GAGVSQSPSNKVTEKGKDVELRCDPISGHTALYWYRQSLGQGLEFLIYFQGNSAPDKSGLPSDRFSAERTGGSVSTLTIQRTQQEDSAVYLCASSRLHNQPQHFGDGTRLSIL.

The V and J genes are TRBV2 and TRBJ2-5; TRBD2 matches at 10 bases. The CDR3 sequence is 14 residues long. With V trimmed by 4 bases and J by 11 bases, 10 bases remained unmatched. Germline V gene sequence: CDR1 SNHLY, CDR2 FYNNEI. CDR3 in amino acids: CASSASGSYNEQYF. The CDR3 region has the DNA TGTGCCAGCAGTGCTAGCGGGAGCTACAATGAGCAGTACTTC. Combining the CDR3 with reference TRBV2 and TRBJ2-5 gives the whole variable domain EPEVTQTPSHQVTQMGQEVILRCVPISNHLYFYWYRQILGQKVEFLVSFYNNEISEKSEIFDDQFSVERPDGSNFTLKIRSTKLEDSAMYFCASSASGSYNEQYFGPGTRLLVL.

Worth noting for this clonotype: This may be a read error: a much more frequent sequence differs by one nucleotide. The chain is built from TRBV7-3 and TRBJ2-1; either TRBD1 or TRBD2 may supply D (6 bases each). Looked up from germline, CDR1 is SGHTA and CDR2 is FQGTGA. The CDR3 runs 15 residues. Trimming took off 6 bases at V and 13 bases at J, with 25 bases between the two ends. The CDR3 nucleotides read TGTGCCAGCAGGGAAGGGGGGTTAGCCAAAAACATTCAGTTCTTC. Amino acids: CASREGGLAKNIQFF.